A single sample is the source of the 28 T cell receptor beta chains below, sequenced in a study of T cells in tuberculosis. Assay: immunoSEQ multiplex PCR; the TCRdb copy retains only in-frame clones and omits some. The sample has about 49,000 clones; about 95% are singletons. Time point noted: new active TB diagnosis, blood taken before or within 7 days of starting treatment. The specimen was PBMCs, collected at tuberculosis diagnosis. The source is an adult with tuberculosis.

DNA of the CDR3: TGTGCCAGCAGCGGACAGGGCCTAGATCAGCCCCAGCATTTT. Protein: CASSGQGLDQPQHF. The J gene is TRBJ1-5, the V gene TRBV5-8; 8 nucleotides match TRBD1. This CDR3 has 14 amino acids. Germline V gene lookup returns CDR1 SGHTS and CDR2 YDEGEE. The V segment lost 4 bases and the J segment 5 bases; nucleotides outside the gene matches: 5.

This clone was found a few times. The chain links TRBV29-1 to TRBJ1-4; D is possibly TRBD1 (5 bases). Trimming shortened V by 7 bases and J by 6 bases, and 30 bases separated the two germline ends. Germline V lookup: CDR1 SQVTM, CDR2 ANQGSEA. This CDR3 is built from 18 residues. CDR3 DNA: TGCAGCGCTGAGGGGCAGGGAAAGGGCCTAGGGAGGGATGAAAAACTGTTTTTT. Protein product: CSAEGQGKGLGRDEKLFF.

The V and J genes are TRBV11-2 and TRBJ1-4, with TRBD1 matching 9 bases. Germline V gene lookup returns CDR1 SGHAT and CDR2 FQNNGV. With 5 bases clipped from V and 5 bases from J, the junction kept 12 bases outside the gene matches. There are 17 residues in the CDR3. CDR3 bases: TGTGCCAGCAGCCTCTTCGGAGGGGGGACAGGGAATGAAAAACTGTTTTTT. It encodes CASSLFGGGTGNEKLFF.

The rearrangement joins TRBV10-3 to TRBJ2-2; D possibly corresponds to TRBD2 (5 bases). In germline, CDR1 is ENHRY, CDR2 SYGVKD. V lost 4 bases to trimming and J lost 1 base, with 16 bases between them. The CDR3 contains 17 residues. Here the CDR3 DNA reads TGTGCCATCAGTGCGGCACTCCCAAGCGGGAACACCGGGGAGCTGTTTTTT. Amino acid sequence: CAISAALPSGNTGELFF.

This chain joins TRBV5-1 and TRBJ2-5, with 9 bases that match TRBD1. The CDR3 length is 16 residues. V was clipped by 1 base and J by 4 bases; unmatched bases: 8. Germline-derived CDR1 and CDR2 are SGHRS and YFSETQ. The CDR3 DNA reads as TGCGCCAGCAGCTTGATGCCGGGACAGGGAACAGAGACCCAGTACTTC. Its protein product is CASSLMPGQGTETQYF.

The CDR3 bases are TGCAGCGTGAGTAGCGGGAGTCACAATGAGCAGTTCTTC. It translates to CSVSSGSHNEQFF. The chain couples TRBV29-1 to TRBJ2-1; 9 nucleotides match TRBD2. Germline CDR1 is SQVTM and CDR2 is ANQGSEA. After removal of 6 bases from V and 5 bases from J, the junction contained 5 bases not matched to a gene. This CDR3 is 13 amino acids long.

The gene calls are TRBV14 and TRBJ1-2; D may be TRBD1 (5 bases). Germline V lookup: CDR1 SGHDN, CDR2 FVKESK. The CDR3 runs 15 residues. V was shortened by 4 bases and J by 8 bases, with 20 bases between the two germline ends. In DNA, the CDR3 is TGTGCCAGCAGCCTTTCTCCGGGGACTGCTCGGGGCTACACCTTC. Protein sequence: CASSLSPGTARGYTF.

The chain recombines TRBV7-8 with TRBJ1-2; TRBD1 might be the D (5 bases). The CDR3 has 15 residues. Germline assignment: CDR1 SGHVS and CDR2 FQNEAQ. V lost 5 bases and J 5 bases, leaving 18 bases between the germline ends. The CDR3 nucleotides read TGTGCCAGCAGCCTTTCCCCGACAGCCGATTATGGCTACACCTTC. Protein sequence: CASSLSPTADYGYTF. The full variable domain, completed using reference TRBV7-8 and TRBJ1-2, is GAGVSQSPRYKVAKRGQDVALRCDPISGHVSLFWYQQALGQGPEFLTYFQNEAQLDKSGLPSDRFFAERPEGSVSTLKIQRTQQEDSAVYLCASSLSPTADYGYTFGSGTRLTVV.

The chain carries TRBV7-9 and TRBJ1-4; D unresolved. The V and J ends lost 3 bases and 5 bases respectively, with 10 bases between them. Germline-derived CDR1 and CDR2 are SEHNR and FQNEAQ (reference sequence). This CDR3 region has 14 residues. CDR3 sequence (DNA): TGTGCCAGCAGCTTCCCGAGAGGAAATGAAAAACTGTTTTTT. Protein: CASSFPRGNEKLFF.

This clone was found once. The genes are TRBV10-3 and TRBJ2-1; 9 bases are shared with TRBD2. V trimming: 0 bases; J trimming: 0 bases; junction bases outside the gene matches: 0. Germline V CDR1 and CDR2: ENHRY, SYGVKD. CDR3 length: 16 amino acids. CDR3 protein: CAISESSGSSYNEQFF. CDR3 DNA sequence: TGTGCCATCAGTGAGTCTAGCGGGAGCTCCTACAATGAGCAGTTCTTC.

CDR3 in DNA: TGTGCCAGCAGGCAGGGGTACGAGCAGTACTTC. Translating it yields CASRQGYEQYF. The rearrangement links TRBV19 to TRBJ2-7; TRBD1 might be the D (6 bases). CDR3 size: 11 residues. The V and J ends lost 9 bases and 4 bases respectively, with 10 bases between them. Germline V CDR1 and CDR2: LNHDA, SQIVND (reference sequence).

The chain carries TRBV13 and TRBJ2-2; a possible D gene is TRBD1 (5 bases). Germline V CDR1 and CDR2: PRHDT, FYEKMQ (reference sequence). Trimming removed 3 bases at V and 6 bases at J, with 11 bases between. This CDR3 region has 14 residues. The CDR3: CASSFGETAGELFF. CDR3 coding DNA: TGTGCCAGCAGCTTCGGTGAGACAGCCGGGGAGCTGTTTTTT.

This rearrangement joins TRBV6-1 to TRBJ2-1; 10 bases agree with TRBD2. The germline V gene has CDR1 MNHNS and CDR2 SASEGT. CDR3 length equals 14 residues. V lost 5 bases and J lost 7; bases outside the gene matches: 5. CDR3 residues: CASSPSGSVNEQFF. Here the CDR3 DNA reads TGTGCCAGCAGTCCTAGCGGGAGTGTTAATGAGCAGTTCTTC.

The CDR3 DNA is TGTGCCAGCAGCTTAACGGGAACCTACGAGCAGTACTTC. This gives the protein CASSLTGTYEQYF. This chain joins TRBV11-2 and TRBJ2-7, with TRBD2 as a possible D gene (5 bases). Trimming stripped 2 bases from V and 2 bases from J, with 7 bases between. Germline CDR1 is SGHAT and CDR2 is FQNNGV. This CDR3 has 13 amino acids.

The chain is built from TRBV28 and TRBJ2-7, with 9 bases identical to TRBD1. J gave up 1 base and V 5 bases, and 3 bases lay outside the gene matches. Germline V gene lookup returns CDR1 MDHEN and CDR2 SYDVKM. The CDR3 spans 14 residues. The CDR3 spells CASSPQGASYEQYF. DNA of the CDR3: TGTGCCAGCAGTCCACAGGGGGCGTCCTACGAGCAGTACTTC.

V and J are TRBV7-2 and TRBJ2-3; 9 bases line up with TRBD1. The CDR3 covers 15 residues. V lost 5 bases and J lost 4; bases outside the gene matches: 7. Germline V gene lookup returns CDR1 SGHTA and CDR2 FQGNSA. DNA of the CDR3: TGTGCCAGCAGCCCAGGAGACAGGGGGGCAGATACGCAGTATTTT. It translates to CASSPGDRGADTQYF.

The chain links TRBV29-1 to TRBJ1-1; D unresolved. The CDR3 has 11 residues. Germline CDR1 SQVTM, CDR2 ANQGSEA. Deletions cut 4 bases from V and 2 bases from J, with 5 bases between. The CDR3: CSVGLNTEAFF. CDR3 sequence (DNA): TGCAGCGTTGGGCTTAACACTGAAGCTTTCTTT.

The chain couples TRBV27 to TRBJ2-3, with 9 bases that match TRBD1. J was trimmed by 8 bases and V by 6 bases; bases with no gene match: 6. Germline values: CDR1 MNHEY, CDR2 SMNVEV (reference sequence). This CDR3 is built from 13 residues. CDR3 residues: CASRDRGPGTQYF. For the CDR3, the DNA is TGTGCCAGCAGGGACAGGGGTCCCGGTACGCAGTATTTT.

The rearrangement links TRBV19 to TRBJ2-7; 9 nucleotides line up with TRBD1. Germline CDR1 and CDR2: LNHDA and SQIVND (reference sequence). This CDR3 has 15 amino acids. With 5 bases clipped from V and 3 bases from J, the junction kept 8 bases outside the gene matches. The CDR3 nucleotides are TGTGCCAGTAGTCCCGACCCGGGACAGGGCTACGAGCAGTACTTC. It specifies CASSPDPGQGYEQYF.

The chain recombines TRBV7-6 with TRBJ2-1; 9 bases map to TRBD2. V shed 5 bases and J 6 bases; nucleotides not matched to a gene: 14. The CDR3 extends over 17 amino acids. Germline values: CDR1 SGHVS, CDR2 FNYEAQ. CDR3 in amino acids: CASSHATSGSAFNEQFF. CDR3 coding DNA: TGTGCCAGCAGCCACGCGACTAGCGGATCCGCTTTCAATGAGCAGTTCTTC.

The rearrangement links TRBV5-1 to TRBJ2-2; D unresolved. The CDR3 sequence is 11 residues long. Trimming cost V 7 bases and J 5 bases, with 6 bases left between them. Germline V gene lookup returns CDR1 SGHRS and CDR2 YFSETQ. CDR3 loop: CASGHTGELFF. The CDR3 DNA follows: TGCGCCAGCGGCCATACCGGGGAGCTGTTTTTT.

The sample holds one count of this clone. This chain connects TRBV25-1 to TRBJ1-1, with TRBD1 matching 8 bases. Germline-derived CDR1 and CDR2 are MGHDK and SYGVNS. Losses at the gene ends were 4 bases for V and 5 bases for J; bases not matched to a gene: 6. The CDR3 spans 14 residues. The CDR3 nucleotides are TGTGCCAGCAGTGCAGGCAGGGGGCATACTGAAGCTTTCTTT. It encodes CASSAGRGHTEAFF. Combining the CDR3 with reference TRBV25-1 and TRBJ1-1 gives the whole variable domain EADIYQTPRYLVIGTGKKITLECSQTMGHDKMYWYQQDPGMELHLIHYSYGVNSTEKGDLSSESTVSRIRTEHFPLTLESARPSHTSQYLCASSAGRGHTEAFFGQGTRLTVV.

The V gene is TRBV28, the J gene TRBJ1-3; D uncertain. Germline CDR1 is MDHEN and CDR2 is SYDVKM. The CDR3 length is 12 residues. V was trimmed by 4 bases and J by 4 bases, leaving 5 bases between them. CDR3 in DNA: TGTGCCAGCAGTTCTCAGGGAAACACCATATATTTT. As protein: CASSSQGNTIYF. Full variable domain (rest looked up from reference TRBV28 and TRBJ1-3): DVKVTQSSRYLVKRTGEKVFLECVQDMDHENMFWYRQDPGLGLRLIYFSYDVKMKEKGDIPEGYSVSREKKERFSLILESASTNQTSMYLCASSSQGNTIYFGEGSWLTVV.

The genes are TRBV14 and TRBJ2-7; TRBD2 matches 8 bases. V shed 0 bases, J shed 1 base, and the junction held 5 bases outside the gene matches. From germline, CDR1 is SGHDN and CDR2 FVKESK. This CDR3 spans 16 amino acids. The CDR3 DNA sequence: TGTGCCAGCAGCCAAGATAGGCGGGAGGATTCCTACGAGCAGTACTTC. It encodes CASSQDRREDSYEQYF.

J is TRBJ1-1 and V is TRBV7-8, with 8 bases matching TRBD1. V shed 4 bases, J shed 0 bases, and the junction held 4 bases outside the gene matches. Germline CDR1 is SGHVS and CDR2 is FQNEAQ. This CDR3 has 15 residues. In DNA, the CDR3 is TGTGCCAGCAGCTCAGGACAGGGCGTGAACACTGAAGCTTTCTTT. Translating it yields CASSSGQGVNTEAFF.

The CDR3 loop reads CASLLAGSTGELFF. The CDR3 DNA sequence: TGTGCCAGCCTACTAGCGGGATCCACCGGGGAGCTGTTTTTT. The rearrangement uses TRBV5-8 and TRBJ2-2; 10 nucleotides line up with TRBD2. CDR3 length: 14 amino acids. The ends lost 7 bases at V and 4 bases at J; junction bases unmatched: 4. Germline CDR1 SGHTS, CDR2 YDEGEE. Looking up the rest from reference TRBV5-8 and TRBJ2-2 gives the full variable domain: EAGVTQSPTHLIKTRGQQATLRCSPISGHTSVYWYQQALGLGLQFLLWYDEGEERNRGNFPPRFSGRQFPNYSSELNVNALELEDSALYLCASLLAGSTGELFFGEGSRLTVL.

The CDR3 loop reads CASSPGARGVGYYEQYF. In nucleotides, the CDR3 is TGCGCCAGCAGCCCAGGGGCCAGAGGGGTTGGGTACTACGAGCAGTACTTC. The chain has TRBV5-1 and TRBJ2-7; tentatively, D is TRBD1 (6 bases). There are 17 residues in the CDR3. V lost 4 bases and J lost 3, with 23 bases in between. Germline CDR1 SGHRS, CDR2 YFSETQ. Complete variable domain (other parts from reference TRBV5-1 and TRBJ2-7): KAGVTQTPRYLIKTRGQQVTLSCSPISGHRSVSWYQQTPGQGLQFLFEYFSETQRNKGNFPGRFSGRQFSNSRSEMNVSTLELGDSALYLCASSPGARGVGYYEQYFGPGTRLTVT.

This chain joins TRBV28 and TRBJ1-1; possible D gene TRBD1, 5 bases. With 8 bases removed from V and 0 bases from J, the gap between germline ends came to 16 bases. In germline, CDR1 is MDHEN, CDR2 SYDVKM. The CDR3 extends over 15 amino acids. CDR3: CASQTPQGMNTEAFF. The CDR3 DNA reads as TGTGCCAGCCAAACTCCTCAGGGAATGAACACTGAAGCTTTCTTT. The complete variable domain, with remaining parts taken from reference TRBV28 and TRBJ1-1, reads DVKVTQSSRYLVKRTGEKVFLECVQDMDHENMFWYRQDPGLGLRLIYFSYDVKMKEKGDIPEGYSVSREKKERFSLILESASTNQTSMYLCASQTPQGMNTEAFFGQGTRLTVV.